The sequence of this T cell receptor beta chain was determined in a study of blood T cell repertoires in COVID-19 (dated by TCRdb to about 2020). With regard to the full study: Samples from collaborators originated in the United States, Italy and Spain and spanned both the acute and convalescent phases of COVID-19. The material from the prospective study consisted of cDNA or gDNA derived from T cells, B-cell-depleted T cells, or PBMCs. Deeply sampled blood TCRbeta repertoires from subjects exposed to, actively infected with, or recovered from COVID-19 were included in the dataset. The repertoires were released in a freely available public database intended as a resource for research on the immune response to SARS-CoV-2. Samples were obtained from the ongoing ImmuneRACE study (first 160 participants) and from approximately 1,200 subjects provided by 6 global collaborators. Sample metadata almost always included a de-identified subject ID, COVID-19 status, age in years and sex. Where HLA class I and class II types were available, the types were taken from metadata supplied by the sample provider, not from assay-based typing. General study outcomes and caveats: Clinical and demographic metadata were provided uncurated, with the amount varying by source and participant.

TCRbeta CDR3 regions were amplified from genomic DNA by means of the immunoSEQ Assay, a bias-controlled multiplex PCR. On the authors' methods: The number of nucleated cells in each sample was estimated by amplification of reference gene primers within the assay. To quantify the absolute abundance of each unique TCRbeta CDR3 rearrangement, sequence reads were collapsed and filtered. Productive Simpson clonality was computed per sample as the square root of Simpson's diversity index over productive rearrangements. The immuneACCESS repertoire file appears here via TCRdb, limited to in-frame rearrangements. These files lack a portion of the clones; in checked studies, under half of the deficit traces to unresolved V genes, and the cause of the others is not known. The V and J calls and the clone size are those of that table, but D and trimming were determined from the DNA. Recorded for this sample are a few hundred thousand clones; nearly 90% of them occurred a single time. The ten biggest clones cover 1.7% of the sample.

Participants in the prospective study were enrolled through a virtual design, were aged about 18 to 89 years, and lived in 24 United States geographic areas. Cohort assignment in the prospective study relied on participant-reported clinical history from a screening survey and a study questionnaire. Mobile phlebotomists in the prospective study collected whole blood, serum and a nasopharyngeal or oropharyngeal swab from every participant. Prospective study participants could optionally give additional blood draws and questionnaires over an approximately two-month period. Blood samples from the prospective study were shipped frozen or at room temperature prior to DNA extraction. With regard to this clone: Which antigen it targets is not known. Base qualities are not provided; no much larger clone lies one nucleotide away.

The CDR3 measures 14 amino acids from cysteine to phenylalanine. The only DNA kept is the CDR3, 42 bases in frame from the first base. CDR1 is given as DFQATT and CDR2 as SNEGSKA, both from the germline V gene (reference sequence). Germline trimming amounts to 3 bases on V and 4 bases on J, with 5 as the count of junction bases outside the gene matches. The TCR originated in a woman between 18 and 29 years old with acute COVID-19. The V and J genes are TRBV20-1 and TRBJ2-4, with 8 middle bases fitting TRBD2. Input material: PBMCs or T cells enriched from blood (not recorded which). In nucleotides, the sequence is TGCAGTGCTAGTTTGCAGCGGGGGAAAAACATTCAGTACTTC. It codes for CSASLQRGKNIQYF.